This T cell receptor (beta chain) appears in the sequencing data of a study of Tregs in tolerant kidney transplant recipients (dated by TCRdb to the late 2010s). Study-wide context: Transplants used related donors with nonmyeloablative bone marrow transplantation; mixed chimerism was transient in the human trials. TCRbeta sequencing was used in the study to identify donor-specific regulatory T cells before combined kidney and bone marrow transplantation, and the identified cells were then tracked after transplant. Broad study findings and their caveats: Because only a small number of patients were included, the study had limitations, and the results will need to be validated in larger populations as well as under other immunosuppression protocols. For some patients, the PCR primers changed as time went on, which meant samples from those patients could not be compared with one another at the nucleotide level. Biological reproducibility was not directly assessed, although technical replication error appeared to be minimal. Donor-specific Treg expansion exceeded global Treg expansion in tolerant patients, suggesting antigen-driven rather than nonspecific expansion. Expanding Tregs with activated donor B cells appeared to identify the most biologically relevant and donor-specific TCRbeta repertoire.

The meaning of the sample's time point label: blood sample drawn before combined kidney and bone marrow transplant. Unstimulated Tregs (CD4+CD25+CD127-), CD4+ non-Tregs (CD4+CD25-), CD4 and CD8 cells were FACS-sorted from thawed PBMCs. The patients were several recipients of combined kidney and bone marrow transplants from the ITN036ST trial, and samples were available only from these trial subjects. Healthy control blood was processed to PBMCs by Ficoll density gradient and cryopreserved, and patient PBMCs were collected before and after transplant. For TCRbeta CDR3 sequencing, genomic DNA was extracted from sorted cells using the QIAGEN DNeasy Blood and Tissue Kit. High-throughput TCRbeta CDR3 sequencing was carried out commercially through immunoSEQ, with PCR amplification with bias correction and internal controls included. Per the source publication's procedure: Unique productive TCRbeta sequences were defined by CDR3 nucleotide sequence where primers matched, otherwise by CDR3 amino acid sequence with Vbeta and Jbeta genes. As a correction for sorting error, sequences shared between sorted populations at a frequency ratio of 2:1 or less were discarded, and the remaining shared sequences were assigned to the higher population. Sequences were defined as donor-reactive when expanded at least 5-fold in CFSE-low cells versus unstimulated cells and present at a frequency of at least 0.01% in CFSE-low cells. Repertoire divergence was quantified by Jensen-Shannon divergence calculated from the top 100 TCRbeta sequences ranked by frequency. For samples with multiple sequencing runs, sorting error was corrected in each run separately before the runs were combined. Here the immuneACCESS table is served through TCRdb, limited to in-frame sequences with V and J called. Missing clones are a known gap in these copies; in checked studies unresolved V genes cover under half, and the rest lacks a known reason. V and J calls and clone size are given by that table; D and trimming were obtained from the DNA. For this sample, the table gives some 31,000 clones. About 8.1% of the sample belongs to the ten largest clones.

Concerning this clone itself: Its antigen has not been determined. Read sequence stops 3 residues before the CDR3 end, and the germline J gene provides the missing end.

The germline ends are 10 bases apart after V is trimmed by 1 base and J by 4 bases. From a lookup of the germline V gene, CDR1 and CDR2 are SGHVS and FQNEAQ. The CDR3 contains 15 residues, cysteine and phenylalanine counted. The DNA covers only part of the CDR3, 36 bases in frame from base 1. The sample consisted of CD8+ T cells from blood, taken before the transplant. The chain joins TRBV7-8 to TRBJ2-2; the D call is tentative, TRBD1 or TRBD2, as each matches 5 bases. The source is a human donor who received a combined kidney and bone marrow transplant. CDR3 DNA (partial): TGTGCCAGCAGCTTAGTCCAGGGAGCCACCGGGGAG. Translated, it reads CASSLVQGATGE. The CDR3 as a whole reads CASSLVQGATGELFF.